This entry describes one T cell receptor beta chain. What it binds is not known. Assay: immunoSEQ multiplex PCR; the TCRdb copy retains only in-frame clones and omits some. The table records fewer than 120,000 clones, about 87% of them present only once. This entry comes from a study of T cell responses to AZD1222 COVID-19 vaccine. Study results and limitations: The repertoires were collected only after the peak T cell response. The donor cohort was predominantly white British with a female majority, and clonal diversity may have been underestimated. Unmutated variant regions reportedly attract nearly half of all spike-specific TCRs. Baseline seropositivity characterized only a handful of AZD1222 recipients.

CDR1 and CDR2 (germline): SGHNT, YENEEA. The CDR3 spans 13 residues. V lost 5 bases and J lost 0, with 8 bases in between. The sequence derives from an adult in good health. The sequenced sample was peripheral blood, obtained on day 0 of AZD1222 vaccination. This chain uses TRBV11-3 with TRBJ2-7; no firm D call. The CDR3 spells CASSLGNSYEQYF. CDR3 nucleotide sequence: TGTGCCAGCAGCCTCGGAAACTCCTACGAGCAGTACTTC.